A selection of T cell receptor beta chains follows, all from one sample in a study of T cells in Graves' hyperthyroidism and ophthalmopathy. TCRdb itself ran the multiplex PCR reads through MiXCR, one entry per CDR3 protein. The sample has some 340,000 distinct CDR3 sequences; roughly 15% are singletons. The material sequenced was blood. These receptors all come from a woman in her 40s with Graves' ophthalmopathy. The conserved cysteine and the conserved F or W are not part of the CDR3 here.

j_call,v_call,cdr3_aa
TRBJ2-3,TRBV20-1,SAPPTGENTRY
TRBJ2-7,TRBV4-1,ASSQEERRTYEQY
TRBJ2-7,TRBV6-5,ASSYGVEQY
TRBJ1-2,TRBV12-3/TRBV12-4,ASSNDGGVYGYT
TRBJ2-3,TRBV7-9,ASGGTDTQY
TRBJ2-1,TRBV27,ASSTAYNEQF
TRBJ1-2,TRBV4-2,ASSAVNYGYT
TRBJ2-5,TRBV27,ASSTTSGRPLQETQY
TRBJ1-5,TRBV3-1,ASSQAGYQPQH
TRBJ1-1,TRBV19,ASSIYGANTEAF
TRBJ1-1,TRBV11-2,ASTSGLEAF
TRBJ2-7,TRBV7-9,AIHRGYEQY
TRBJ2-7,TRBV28,ASSFELAPNYEQY
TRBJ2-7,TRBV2,ASRGLAGFYEQY
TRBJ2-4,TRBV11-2,ASSLRLAGGLAKNIQY
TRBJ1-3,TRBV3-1,ASSRGQYSGNTIY
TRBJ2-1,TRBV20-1,SAQGQTSGIEQF
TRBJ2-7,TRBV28,ASSLYGGAQDEQY
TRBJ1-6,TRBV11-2,ASSLESSYNSPLH
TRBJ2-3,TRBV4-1,ASSNPGTSGRTDTQY
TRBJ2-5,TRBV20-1,SASGTGGETQY
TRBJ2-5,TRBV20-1,SAPGGTALQETQY
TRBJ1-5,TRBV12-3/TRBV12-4,ASSPSGTEGNQPQH
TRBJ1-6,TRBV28,ASSFSTRGSYSPLH
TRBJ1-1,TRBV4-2,ASSQRGGQGMNTEAF
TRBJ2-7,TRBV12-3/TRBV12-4,ASRTSGVFYEQY
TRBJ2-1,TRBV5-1,ASSLGGVDNEQF
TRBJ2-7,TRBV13,ASSPGPIAGAHEQY
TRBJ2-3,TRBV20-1,SARDSARGYTDTQY
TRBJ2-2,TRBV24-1,ATSDSRPGQGLHGELF
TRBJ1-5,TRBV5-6,ASSLATAYNQPQH
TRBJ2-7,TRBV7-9,ASSSDGGRAREQY
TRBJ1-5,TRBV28,ASSPPGANQPQH
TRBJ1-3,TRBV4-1,ASSQWDRAGNTIY
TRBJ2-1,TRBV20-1,STPGGSYNEQF
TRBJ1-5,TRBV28,ASSNSQPQH
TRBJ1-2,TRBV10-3,AISPRTGGAITRSNYGYT
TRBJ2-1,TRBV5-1,ASSLGRGWNNEQF